Sequencing of this T cell receptor beta chain was carried out in a study of OX40 agonist ivuxolimab in advanced cancers. Across the study: Recorded diagnoses for dose-escalation patients were hepatocellular carcinoma, melanoma, renal cell or head and neck cancer.

This CDR3 is 16 amino acids long. CDR1 is LNHDA and CDR2 is SQIVND in the germline V gene (reference sequence). Germline trimming cut 4 bases from V and 2 bases from J; bases unmatched to any gene: 4. TCRdb's copy holds only in-frame clones and misses some; the assay was immunoSEQ multiplex PCR. The sample consists of about 53,000 clones, 75% to 90% of them appearing once. The starting material was CD4+ or CD8+ T cells sorted from blood, obtained in a trial of the OX40 agonist ivuxolimab. This chain links TRBV19 with TRBJ2-1; 11 bases match TRBD2. This receptor was taken from an adult with an advanced solid tumor such as melanoma, head and neck, liver or kidney cancer. CDR3 sequence: CASSRLAGNTYNEQFF. CDR3 in DNA: TGTGCCAGTAGTAGACTAGCGGGAAATACCTACAATGAGCAGTTCTTC.